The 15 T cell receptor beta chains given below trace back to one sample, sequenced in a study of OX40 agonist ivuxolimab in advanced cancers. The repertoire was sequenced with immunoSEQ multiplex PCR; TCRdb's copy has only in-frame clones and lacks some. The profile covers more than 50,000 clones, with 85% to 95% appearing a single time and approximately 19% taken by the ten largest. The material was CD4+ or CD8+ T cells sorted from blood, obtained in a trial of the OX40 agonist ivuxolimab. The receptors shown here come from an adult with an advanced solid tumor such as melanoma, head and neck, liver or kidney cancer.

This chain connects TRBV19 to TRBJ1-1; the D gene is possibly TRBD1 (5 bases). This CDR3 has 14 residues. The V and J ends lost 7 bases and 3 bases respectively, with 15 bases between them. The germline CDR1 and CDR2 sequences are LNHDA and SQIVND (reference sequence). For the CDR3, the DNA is TGTGCCAGTAACCTCGGGGGAGGGGACACTGAAGCTTTCTTT. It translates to CASNLGGGDTEAFF.

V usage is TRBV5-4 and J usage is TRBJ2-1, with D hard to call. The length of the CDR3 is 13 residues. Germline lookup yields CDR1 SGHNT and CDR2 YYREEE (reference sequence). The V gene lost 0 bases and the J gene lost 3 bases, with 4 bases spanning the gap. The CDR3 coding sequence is TGTGCCAGCAGCTTGGACATCTACAATGAGCAGTTCTTC. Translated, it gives CASSLDIYNEQFF.

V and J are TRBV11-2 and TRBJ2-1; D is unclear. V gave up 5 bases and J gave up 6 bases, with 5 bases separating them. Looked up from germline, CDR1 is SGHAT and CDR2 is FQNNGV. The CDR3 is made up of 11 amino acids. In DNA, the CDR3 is TGTGCCAGCAGCGTGGCCAATGAGCAGTTCTTC. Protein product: CASSVANEQFF.

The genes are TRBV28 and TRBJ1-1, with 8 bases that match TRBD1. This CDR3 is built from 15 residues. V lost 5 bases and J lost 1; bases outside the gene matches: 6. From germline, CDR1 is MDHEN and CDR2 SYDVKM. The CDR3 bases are TGTGCCAGCAGTGACGCCGACAGGGGGAACACTGAAGCTTTCTTT. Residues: CASSDADRGNTEAFF.

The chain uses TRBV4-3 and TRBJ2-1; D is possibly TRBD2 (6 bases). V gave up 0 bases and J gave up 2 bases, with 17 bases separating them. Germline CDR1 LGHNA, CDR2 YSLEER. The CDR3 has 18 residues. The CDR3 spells CASSQDNVGGTTYNEQFF. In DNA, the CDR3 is TGCGCCAGCAGCCAAGATAACGTTGGCGGGACCACCTACAATGAGCAGTTCTTC.

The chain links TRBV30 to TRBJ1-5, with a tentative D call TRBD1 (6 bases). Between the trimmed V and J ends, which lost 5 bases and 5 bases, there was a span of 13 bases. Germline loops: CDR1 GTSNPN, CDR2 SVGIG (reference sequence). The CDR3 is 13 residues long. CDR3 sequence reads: CAWAEQGDQPQHF. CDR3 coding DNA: TGTGCCTGGGCCGAACAGGGAGATCAGCCCCAGCATTTT. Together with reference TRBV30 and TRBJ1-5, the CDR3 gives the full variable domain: SQTIHQWPATLVQPVGSPLSLECTVEGTSNPNLYWYRQAAGRGLQLLFYSVGIGQISSEVPQNLSASRPQDRQFILSSKKLLLSDSGFYLCAWAEQGDQPQHFGDGTRLSIL.

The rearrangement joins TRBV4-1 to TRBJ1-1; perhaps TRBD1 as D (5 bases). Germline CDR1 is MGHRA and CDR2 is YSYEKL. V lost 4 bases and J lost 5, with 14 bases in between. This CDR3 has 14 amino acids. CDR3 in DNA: TGCGCCAGCAGCCCGACAGCAAGTTTGACTGAAGCTTTCTTT. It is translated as CASSPTASLTEAFF.

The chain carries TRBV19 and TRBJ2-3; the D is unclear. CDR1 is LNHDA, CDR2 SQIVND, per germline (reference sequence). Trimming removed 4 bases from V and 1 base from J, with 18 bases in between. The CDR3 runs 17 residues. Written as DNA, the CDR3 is TGTGCCAGTAGTAGTCACAAGACCGAAGCCCGCACAGATACGCAGTATTTT. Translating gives CASSSHKTEARTDTQYF. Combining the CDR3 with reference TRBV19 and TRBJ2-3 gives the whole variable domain DGGITQSPKYLFRKEGQNVTLSCEQNLNHDAMYWYRQDPGQGLRLIYYSQIVNDFQKGDIAEGYSVSREKKESFPLTVTSAQKNPTAFYLCASSSHKTEARTDTQYFGPGTRLTVL.

The CDR3: CASSEPRDGKETQYF. For the CDR3, the DNA is TGTGCCAGCAGTGAACCCCGGGACGGAAAAGAGACCCAGTACTTC. The chain recombines TRBV25-1 with TRBJ2-5; D assignment may be TRBD1 or TRBD2 (5 bases each). V shed 2 bases and J shed 3 bases, with 13 bases lying between them. There are 15 residues in the CDR3. Germline V lookup: CDR1 MGHDK, CDR2 SYGVNS.

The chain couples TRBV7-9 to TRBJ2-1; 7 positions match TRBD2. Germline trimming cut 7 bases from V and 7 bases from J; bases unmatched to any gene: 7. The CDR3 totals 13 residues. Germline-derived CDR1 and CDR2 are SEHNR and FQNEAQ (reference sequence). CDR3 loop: CASITGTTNEQFF. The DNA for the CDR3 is TGTGCCAGCATCACCGGGACTACAAATGAGCAGTTCTTC.

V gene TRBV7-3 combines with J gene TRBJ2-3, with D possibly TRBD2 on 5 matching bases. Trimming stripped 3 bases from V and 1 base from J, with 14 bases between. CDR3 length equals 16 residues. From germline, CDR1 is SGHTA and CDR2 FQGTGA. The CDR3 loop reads CASSFRGSEGTDTQYF. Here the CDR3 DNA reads TGTGCCAGCAGCTTCCGCGGGTCAGAGGGCACAGATACGCAGTATTTT.

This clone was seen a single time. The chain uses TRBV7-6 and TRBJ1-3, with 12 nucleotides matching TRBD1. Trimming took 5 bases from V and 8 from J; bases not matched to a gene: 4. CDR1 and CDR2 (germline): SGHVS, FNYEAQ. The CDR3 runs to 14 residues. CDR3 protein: CASSPGQGADTIYF. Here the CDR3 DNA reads TGTGCCAGCAGCCCGGGACAGGGGGCGGACACCATATATTTT.

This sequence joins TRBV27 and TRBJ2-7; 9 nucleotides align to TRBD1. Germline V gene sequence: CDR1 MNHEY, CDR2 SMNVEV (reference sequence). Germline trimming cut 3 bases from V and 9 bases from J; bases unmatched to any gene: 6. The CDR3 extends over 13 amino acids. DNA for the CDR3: TGTGCCAGCAGTTTCGGACAGGGGTTGGGGCAGTACTTC. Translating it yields CASSFGQGLGQYF.

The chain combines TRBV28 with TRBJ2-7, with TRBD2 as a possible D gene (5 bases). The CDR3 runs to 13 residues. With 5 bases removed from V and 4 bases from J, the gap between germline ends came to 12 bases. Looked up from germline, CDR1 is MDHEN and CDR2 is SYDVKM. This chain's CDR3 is CASSEGTSYEQYF. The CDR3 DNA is TGTGCCAGCAGTGAGGGAACCTCGTACGAGCAGTACTTC.

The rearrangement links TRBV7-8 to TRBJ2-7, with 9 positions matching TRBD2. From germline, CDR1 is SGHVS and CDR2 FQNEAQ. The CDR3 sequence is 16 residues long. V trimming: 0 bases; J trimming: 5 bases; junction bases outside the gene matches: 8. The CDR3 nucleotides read TGTGCCAGCAGCTTAGCGTGGGCTAGCGGGACTGACGAGCAGTACTTC. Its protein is CASSLAWASGTDEQYF.